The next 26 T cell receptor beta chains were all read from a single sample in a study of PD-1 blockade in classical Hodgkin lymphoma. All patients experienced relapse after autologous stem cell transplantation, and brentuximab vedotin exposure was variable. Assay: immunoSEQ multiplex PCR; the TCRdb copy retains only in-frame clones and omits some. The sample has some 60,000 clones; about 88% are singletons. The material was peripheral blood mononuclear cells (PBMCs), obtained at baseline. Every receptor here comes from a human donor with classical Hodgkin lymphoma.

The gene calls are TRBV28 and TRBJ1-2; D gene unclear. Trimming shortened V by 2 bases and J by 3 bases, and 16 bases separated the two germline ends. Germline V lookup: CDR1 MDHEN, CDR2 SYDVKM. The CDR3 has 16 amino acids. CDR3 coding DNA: TGTGCCAGCAGTTTAGTCGTCGCCGACGACTACTATGGCTACACCTTC. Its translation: CASSLVVADDYYGYTF.

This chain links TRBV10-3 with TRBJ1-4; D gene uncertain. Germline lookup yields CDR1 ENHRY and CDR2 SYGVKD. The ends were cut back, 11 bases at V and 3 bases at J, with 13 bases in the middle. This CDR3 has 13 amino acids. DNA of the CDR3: TGTGCCGCCCAGCAGACGCCTAATGAAAAACTGTTTTTT. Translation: CAAQQTPNEKLFF.

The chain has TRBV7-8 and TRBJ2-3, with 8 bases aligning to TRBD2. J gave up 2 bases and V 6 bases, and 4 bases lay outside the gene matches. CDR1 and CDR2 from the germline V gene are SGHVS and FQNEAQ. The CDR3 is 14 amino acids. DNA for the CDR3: TGTGCCAGCAGGCACGGGGGGGACACAGATACGCAGTATTTT. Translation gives CASRHGGDTDTQYF.

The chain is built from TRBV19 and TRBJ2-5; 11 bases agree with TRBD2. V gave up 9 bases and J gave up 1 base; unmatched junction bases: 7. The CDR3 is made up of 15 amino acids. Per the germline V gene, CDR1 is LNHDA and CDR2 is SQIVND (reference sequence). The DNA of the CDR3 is TGTGCCAGCAATCCGGGACTAGCGGTCCAAGAGACCCAGTACTTC. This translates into CASNPGLAVQETQYF. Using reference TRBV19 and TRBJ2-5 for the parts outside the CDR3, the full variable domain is DGGITQSPKYLFRKEGQNVTLSCEQNLNHDAMYWYRQDPGQGLRLIYYSQIVNDFQKGDIAEGYSVSREKKESFPLTVTSAQKNPTAFYLCASNPGLAVQETQYFGPGTRLLVL.

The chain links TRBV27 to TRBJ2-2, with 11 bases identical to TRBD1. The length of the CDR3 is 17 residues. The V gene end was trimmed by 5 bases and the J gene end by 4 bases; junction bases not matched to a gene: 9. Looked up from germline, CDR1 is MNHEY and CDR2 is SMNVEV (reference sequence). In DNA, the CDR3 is TGTGCCAGCAGTCACTACTCCGGGACAGGGGGCACCGGGGAGCTGTTTTTT. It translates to CASSHYSGTGGTGELFF.

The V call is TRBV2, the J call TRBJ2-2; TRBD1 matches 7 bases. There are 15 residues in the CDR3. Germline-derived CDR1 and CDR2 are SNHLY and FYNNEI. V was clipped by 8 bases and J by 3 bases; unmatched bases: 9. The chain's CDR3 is CASRREGADTGELFF. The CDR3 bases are TGTGCCAGCCGCCGAGAGGGGGCGGACACCGGGGAGCTGTTTTTT.

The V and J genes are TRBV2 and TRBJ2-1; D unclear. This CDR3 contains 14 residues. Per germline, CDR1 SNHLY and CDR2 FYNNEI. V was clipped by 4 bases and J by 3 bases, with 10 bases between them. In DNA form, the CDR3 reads TGTGCCAGCAGTGGGAGTCCGTTCTACAATGAGCAGTTCTTC. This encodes CASSGSPFYNEQFF.

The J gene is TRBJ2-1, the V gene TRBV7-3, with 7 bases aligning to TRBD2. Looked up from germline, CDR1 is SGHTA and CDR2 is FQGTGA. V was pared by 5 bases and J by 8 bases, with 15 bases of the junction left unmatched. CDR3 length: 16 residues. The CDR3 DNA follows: TGTGCCAGCAGCCGCGGAGGGGCGGGAGAGGCCCATGAGCAGTTCTTC. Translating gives CASSRGGAGEAHEQFF.

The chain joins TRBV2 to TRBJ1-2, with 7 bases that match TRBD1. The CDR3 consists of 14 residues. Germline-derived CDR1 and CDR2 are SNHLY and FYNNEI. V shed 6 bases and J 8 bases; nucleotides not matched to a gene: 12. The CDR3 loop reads CASRELTGLGGYTF. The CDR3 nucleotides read TGTGCCAGCAGAGAGCTGACAGGGCTGGGGGGCTACACCTTC.

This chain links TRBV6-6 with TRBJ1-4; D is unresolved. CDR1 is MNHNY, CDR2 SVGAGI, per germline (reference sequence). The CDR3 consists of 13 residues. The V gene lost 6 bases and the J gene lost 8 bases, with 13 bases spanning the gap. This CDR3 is CASRTGGEEKLFF. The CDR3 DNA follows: TGTGCCAGCAGGACCGGAGGAGAAGAAAAACTGTTTTTT.

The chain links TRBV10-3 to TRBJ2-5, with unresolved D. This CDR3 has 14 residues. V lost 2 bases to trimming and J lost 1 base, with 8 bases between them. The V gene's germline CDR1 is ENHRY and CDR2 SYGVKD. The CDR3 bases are TGTGCCATCAGTGAGGACACAATCCAAGAGACCCAGTACTTC. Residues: CAISEDTIQETQYF.

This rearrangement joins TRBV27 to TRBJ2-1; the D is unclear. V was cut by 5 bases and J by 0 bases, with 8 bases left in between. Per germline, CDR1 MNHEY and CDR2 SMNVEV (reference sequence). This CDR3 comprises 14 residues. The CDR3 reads CASSESGSYNEQFF. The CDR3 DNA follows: TGTGCCAGCAGTGAGTCAGGCTCCTACAATGAGCAGTTCTTC.

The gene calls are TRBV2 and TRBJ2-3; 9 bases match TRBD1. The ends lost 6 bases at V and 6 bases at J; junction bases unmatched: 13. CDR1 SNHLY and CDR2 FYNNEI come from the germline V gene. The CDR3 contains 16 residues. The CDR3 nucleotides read TGTGCCAGCAGGCCCATCCGGGACAGGGTGGGGGATACGCAGTATTTT. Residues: CASRPIRDRVGDTQYF.

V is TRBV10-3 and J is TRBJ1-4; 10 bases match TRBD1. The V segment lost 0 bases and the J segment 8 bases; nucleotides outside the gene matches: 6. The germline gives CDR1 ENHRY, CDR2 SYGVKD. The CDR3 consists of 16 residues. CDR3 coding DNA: TGTGCCATCAGTGAGTCATTTGGGACAGGGGTCGAAAAACTGTTTTTT. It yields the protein CAISESFGTGVEKLFF.

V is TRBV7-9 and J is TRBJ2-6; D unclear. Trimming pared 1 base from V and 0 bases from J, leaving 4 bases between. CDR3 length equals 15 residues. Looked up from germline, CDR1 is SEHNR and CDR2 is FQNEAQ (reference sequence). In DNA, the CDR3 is TGTGCCAGCAGCTTAGACTTCTCTGGGGCCAACGTCCTGACTTTC. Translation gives CASSLDFSGANVLTF.

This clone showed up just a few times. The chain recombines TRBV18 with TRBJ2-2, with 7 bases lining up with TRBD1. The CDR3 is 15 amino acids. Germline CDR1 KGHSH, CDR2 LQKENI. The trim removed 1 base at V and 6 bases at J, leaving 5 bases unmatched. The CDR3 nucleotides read TGTGCCAGCTCACCACAGGGGGCTGCGTCCGGGGAGCTGTTTTTT. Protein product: CASSPQGAASGELFF.

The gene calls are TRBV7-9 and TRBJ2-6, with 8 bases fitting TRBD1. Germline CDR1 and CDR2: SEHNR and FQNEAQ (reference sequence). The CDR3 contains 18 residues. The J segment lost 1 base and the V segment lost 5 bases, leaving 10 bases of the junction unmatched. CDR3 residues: CASSQETGEVSGANVLTF. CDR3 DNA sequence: TGTGCCAGCAGCCAAGAGACAGGGGAAGTTTCTGGGGCCAACGTCCTGACTTTC. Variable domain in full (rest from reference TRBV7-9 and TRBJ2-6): DTGVSQNPRHKITKRGQNVTFRCDPISEHNRLYWYRQTLGQGPEFLTYFQNEAQLEKSRLLSDRFSAERPKGSFSTLEIQRTEQGDSAMYLCASSQETGEVSGANVLTFGAGSRLTVL.

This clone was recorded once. This CDR3 reads CASSLRPGTSGRAGEQFF. In DNA form, the CDR3 reads TGTGCCAGCAGTTTAAGGCCCGGGACTAGCGGGAGGGCCGGTGAGCAGTTCTTC. The chain has TRBV28 and TRBJ2-1; 16 bases are shared with TRBD2. The CDR3 runs 18 residues. The germline CDR1 and CDR2 sequences are MDHEN and SYDVKM. The V gene end was trimmed by 2 bases and the J gene end by 9 bases; junction bases not matched to a gene: 10.

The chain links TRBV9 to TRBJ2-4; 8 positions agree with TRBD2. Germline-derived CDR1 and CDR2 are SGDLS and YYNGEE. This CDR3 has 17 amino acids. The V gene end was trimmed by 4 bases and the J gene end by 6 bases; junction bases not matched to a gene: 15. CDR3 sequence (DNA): TGTGCCAGCAGCTCGAGGGTCGGGGGGGCGGAGGGAAACATTCAGTACTTC. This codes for CASSSRVGGAEGNIQYF.

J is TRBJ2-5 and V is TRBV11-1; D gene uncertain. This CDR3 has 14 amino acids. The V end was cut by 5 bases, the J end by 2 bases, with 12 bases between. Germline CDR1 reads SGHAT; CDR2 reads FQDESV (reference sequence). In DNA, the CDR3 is TGTGCCAGCAGCCTTGTCGGCGCGCAAGAGACCCAGTACTTC. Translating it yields CASSLVGAQETQYF.

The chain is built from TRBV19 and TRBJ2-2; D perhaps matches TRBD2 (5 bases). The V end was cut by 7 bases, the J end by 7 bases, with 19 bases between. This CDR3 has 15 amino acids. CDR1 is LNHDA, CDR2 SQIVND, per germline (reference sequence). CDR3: CASTTFPRGYGELFF. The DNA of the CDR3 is TGTGCCAGTACCACTTTCCCCCGGGGTTACGGGGAGCTGTTTTTT.

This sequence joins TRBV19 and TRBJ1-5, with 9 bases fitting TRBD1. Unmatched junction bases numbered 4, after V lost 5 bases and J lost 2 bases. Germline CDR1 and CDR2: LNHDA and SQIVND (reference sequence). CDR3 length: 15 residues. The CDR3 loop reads CASSWTGVGNQPQHF. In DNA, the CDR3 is TGTGCCAGTAGTTGGACAGGGGTGGGCAATCAGCCCCAGCATTTT.

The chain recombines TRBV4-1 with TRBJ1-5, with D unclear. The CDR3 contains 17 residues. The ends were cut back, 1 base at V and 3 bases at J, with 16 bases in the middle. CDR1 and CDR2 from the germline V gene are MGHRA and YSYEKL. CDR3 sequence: CASSQGAATRFNQPQHF. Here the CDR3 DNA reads TGCGCCAGCAGCCAAGGGGCTGCGACTCGTTTCAATCAGCCCCAGCATTTT.

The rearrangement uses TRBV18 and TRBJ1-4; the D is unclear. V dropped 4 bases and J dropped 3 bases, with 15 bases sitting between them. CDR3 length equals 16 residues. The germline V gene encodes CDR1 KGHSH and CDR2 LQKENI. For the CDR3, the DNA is TGTGCCAGCTCACGACGGACCGACGGACCTAATGAAAAACTGTTTTTT. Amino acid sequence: CASSRRTDGPNEKLFF.

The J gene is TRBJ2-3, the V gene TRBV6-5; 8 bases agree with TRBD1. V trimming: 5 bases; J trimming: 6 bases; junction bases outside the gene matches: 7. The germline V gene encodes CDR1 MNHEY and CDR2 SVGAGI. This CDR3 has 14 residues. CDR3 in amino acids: CASSPGGYFDTQYF. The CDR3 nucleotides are TGTGCCAGCAGTCCAGGGGGCTACTTCGATACGCAGTATTTT.

This CDR3 reads CASSLVAHYNEQFF. DNA of the CDR3: TGTGCCAGCAGCTTAGTTGCCCACTACAATGAGCAGTTCTTC. This sequence joins TRBV7-2 and TRBJ2-1, with unresolved D. Germline V CDR1 and CDR2: SGHTA, FQGNSA. The CDR3 extends over 14 amino acids. The ends were cut back, 1 base at V and 3 bases at J, with 7 bases in the middle.